The 26 T cell receptor beta chains below were found in one sample sequenced in a study of CD8 T cells in ankylosing spondylitis. TCRdb analysed the 5' RACE reads with MiXCR anew, one entry per CDR3 protein. The data hold 200,000 or so distinct CDR3 sequences, with approximately 13% observed a single time. Sequencing input: blood, either unsorted or a sorted T cell fraction (not recorded which). Receptor source: a female donor with ankylosing spondylitis or in good health (not recorded which).

The chain recombines TRBV7-2 with TRBJ2-7; D is perhaps TRBD1 or TRBD2 (5 bases each). This CDR3 is built from 15 residues. The ends were cut back, 1 base at V and 0 bases at J, with 10 bases in the middle. The V gene's germline CDR1 is SGHTA and CDR2 FQGNSA. In DNA, the CDR3 is TGTGCCAGCAGCTTAGGAGGGGCGGACTCCTACGAGCAGTACTTC. It yields the protein CASSLGGADSYEQYF.

In its sample, this clonotype was seen many times. The chain couples TRBV16 to TRBJ1-1; D uncertain. This CDR3 has 13 amino acids. Germline V gene data show CDR1 as KGHSY and CDR2 as FQNENV. V lost 4 bases and J 5 bases, leaving 11 bases between the germline ends. The CDR3 nucleotides are TGTGCCAGCAGCCCCCGGTGGGGAACTGAAGCTTTCTTT. Amino acid sequence: CASSPRWGTEAFF.

This clonotype was seen ten or more times. This chain joins TRBV29-1 and TRBJ2-1; D is perhaps TRBD2 (6 bases). Germline CDR1 is SQVTM and CDR2 is ANQGSEA. The CDR3 length is 13 residues. The V end lost 7 bases, the J end lost 7 bases, and 17 bases lay between the germline ends. The CDR3 protein is CSAGWEDGNEQFF. As DNA, the CDR3 is TGCAGCGCCGGTTGGGAGGACGGGAATGAGCAGTTCTTC.

J is TRBJ2-5 and V is TRBV12-3 or TRBV12-4; 9 nucleotides line up with TRBD2. V trimming: 5 bases; J trimming: 9 bases; junction bases outside the gene matches: 13. The CDR3 loop spans 15 amino acids. The CDR3 sequence is CASSVIAGAEGSQYF. DNA of the CDR3: TGTGCCAGCAGTGTCATAGCGGGAGCGGAAGGGTCCCAGTACTTC.

This clonotype was seen ten or more times. The chain carries TRBV6-5 and TRBJ2-3; 8 bases agree with TRBD2. Trimming cost V 2 bases and J 6 bases; bases outside gene matches: 10. Per the germline V gene, CDR1 is MNHEY and CDR2 is SVGAGI. CDR3 size: 16 residues. The DNA of the CDR3 is TGTGCCAGCAGTTACGGCCTAGCGGGTGGCCCGGATACGCAGTATTTT. This gives the protein CASSYGLAGGPDTQYF.

The V gene is TRBV20-1, the J gene TRBJ2-5, with 10 nucleotides matching TRBD1. The length of the CDR3 is 14 residues. V lost 5 bases, J lost 4 bases, and 7 bases stayed unmatched. Germline CDR1 is DFQATT and CDR2 is SNEGSKA (reference sequence). The CDR3 region has the DNA TGCAGTGCTCGCTACGACAGGGGGCTAGAGACCCAGTACTTC. It yields the protein CSARYDRGLETQYF.

The sample holds many counts of this clonotype. This chain uses TRBV3-1 with TRBJ1-3; D call uncertain. This CDR3 spans 16 amino acids. Trimming shortened V by 1 base and J by 0 bases, and 10 bases separated the two germline ends. The germline CDR1 and CDR2 sequences are LGHDT and YNNKEL (reference sequence). The CDR3 sequence: CASSQVRLFSGNTIYF. CDR3 nucleotides: TGTGCCAGCAGCCAAGTTCGGCTATTCTCTGGAAACACCATATATTTT.

Comment on this clonotype: This clone may be a read error of a much larger clone one base away. The J gene is TRBJ2-1, the V gene TRBV7-9; no clear D gene. Germline values: CDR1 SEHNR, CDR2 FQNEAQ (reference sequence). The length of the CDR3 is 17 residues. CDR3 in DNA: TGTGCCAGCAGCTTAGGAGGCGGACCGTTCAACTACAATGAGCAGCTCTTC. This sequence encodes CASSLGGGPFNYNEQLF.

This clonotype was observed a few times. The V and J genes are TRBV20-1 and TRBJ2-5; 8 nucleotides line up with TRBD2. The germline V gene has CDR1 DFQATT and CDR2 SNEGSKA (reference sequence). The CDR3 runs 14 residues. The CDR3 protein is CRTLLELAGETQYF. CDR3 bases: TGCAGGACCCTCCTCGAGCTAGCGGGAGAGACCCAGTACTTC.

The chain joins TRBV5-1 to TRBJ2-4; 7 bases are a match to TRBD2. With 3 bases clipped from V and 0 bases from J, the junction kept 9 bases outside the gene matches. CDR3 length: 17 amino acids. The germline CDR1 and CDR2 sequences are SGHRS and YFSETQ. This CDR3 reads CASSSGTGGSAKNIQYF. The CDR3 nucleotides read TGCGCCAGCAGCTCCGGGACGGGAGGTTCAGCCAAAAACATTCAGTACTTC.

The table lists this clonotype with a few counts. CDR3 DNA: TGTGCCATCAGTGTAGCGGGAGGGTCGGATGAGCAGTTCTTC. Protein: CAISVAGGSDEQFF. J is TRBJ2-1 and V is TRBV10-3, with TRBD2 matching 11 bases. The CDR3 has 14 residues. Germline CDR1 and CDR2: ENHRY and SYGVKD. J was trimmed by 8 bases and V by 4 bases; bases with no gene match: 4.

The chain recombines TRBV9 with TRBJ1-6; possibly TRBD1 for D (5 bases). Trimming removed 2 bases at V and 7 bases at J, with 13 bases between. The CDR3 sequence is 15 residues long. The germline V gene has CDR1 SGDLS and CDR2 YYNGEE. In DNA form, the CDR3 reads TGTGCCAGCAGCGTGGCCGACAGTCTAAATTCACCCCTCCACTTT. Translation gives CASSVADSLNSPLHF.

Many counts were recorded for this clonotype. This chain uses TRBV27 with TRBJ2-1; D is possibly TRBD2 (6 bases). Looked up from germline, CDR1 is MNHEY and CDR2 is SMNVEV (reference sequence). The CDR3 totals 16 residues. Trimming cost V 6 bases and J 4 bases, with 19 bases left between them. The chain's CDR3 is CASREGELNQYNEQFF. The DNA of the CDR3 is TGTGCCAGCAGGGAGGGAGAACTTAATCAATACAATGAGCAGTTCTTC.

This clonotype was observed a few times. The chain is built from TRBV5-1 and TRBJ2-2, with 9 bases fitting TRBD2. The germline CDR1 and CDR2 sequences are SGHRS and YFSETQ. V lost 4 bases and J lost 2; bases outside the gene matches: 3. CDR3 size: 15 residues. The CDR3 DNA follows: TGCGCCAGCAGCAGACTAGCGGCTAACACCGGGGAGCTGTTTTTT. Amino acid sequence: CASSRLAANTGELFF.

This clonotype was counted at least ten times. The junction departs from the called germline gene at one end, perhaps through a read error. The chain joins TRBV29-1 to TRBJ2-3, with 13 bases identical to TRBD2. In germline, CDR1 is SQVTM, CDR2 ANQGSEA. The CDR3 extends over 14 amino acids. The CDR3 is CSVGTSGSKDTQYF. CDR3 DNA sequence: TGCAGCGTTGGGACTAGCGGGAGCAAAGATACGCAGTATTTT.

The rearrangement uses TRBV2 and TRBJ2-5; possibly TRBD2 for D (6 bases). This CDR3 is built from 14 residues. Trimming took 3 bases from V and 5 from J, leaving 13 bases between them. Germline assignment: CDR1 SNHLY and CDR2 FYNNEI. CDR3 in DNA: TGTGCCAGCAGTGACGGGACTTCTACGGAGACCCAGTACTTC. The encoded protein is CASSDGTSTETQYF.

This clonotype was picked up many times. V and J are TRBV5-6 and TRBJ1-5; weak D call: TRBD1 (5 bases). Trimming removed 0 bases from V and 7 bases from J, with 14 bases in between. CDR3 length: 15 amino acids. Germline assignment: CDR1 SGHDT and CDR2 YYEEEE. CDR3 DNA: TGTGCCAGCAGCTTGGCGGGGACTCCGGAACAGCCCCAGCATTTT. It specifies CASSLAGTPEQPQHF.

There are many counts of this clonotype. This CDR3 is CASSQDASADTQYF. CDR3 bases: TGCGCCAGCAGCCAAGACGCCTCGGCAGATACGCAGTATTTT. This sequence joins TRBV4-3 and TRBJ2-3; D uncertain. The CDR3 is 14 amino acids. From germline, CDR1 is LGHNA and CDR2 YSLEER. V dropped 0 bases and J dropped 4 bases, with 8 bases sitting between them.

The CDR3 DNA is TGTGCCAGCAGCCAATTTAGGGACAGCCGAGGGAGGGATACGCAGTATTTT. It codes for CASSQFRDSRGRDTQYF. This chain links TRBV3-1 with TRBJ2-3; TRBD1 is a possible D gene (7 bases). The CDR3 extends over 17 amino acids. Germline CDR1 LGHDT, CDR2 YNNKEL (reference sequence). V was trimmed by 2 bases and J by 6 bases, leaving 21 bases between them.

As for this clonotype: A much larger clone is a single base away; this may be a read error. This chain uses TRBV20-1 with TRBJ1-2; a possible D gene is TRBD1 (6 bases). The germline V gene has CDR1 DFQATT and CDR2 SNEGSKA (reference sequence). There are 17 residues in the CDR3. The DNA of the CDR3 is TGCAGTGCTTGGGGGGCATCGGCATACGGGCGGGCATATGGCTACCCCTTC. Translated, it gives CSAWGASAYGRAYGYPF.

This clonotype has a handful of counts. The chain joins TRBV6-2 or TRBV6-3 to TRBJ2-5, with D perhaps matching TRBD1 (5 bases). Trimming left V 6 bases short and J 1 base short, with 9 bases between. There are 13 residues in the CDR3. Per germline, CDR1 MNHEY and CDR2 SVGEGT. The chain's CDR3 is CASSSQAQETQYF. In DNA, the CDR3 is TGTGCCAGCAGCTCACAGGCCCAAGAGACCCAGTACTTC.

This clonotype occurred many times. The CDR3 protein is CASSPQGDNEQFF. CDR3 coding DNA: TGCGCCAGCAGCCCTCAGGGAGACAATGAGCAGTTCTTC. V gene TRBV5-1 combines with J gene TRBJ2-1, with D possibly called TRBD1 or TRBD2 (5 bases each). The CDR3 sequence is 13 residues long. Trimming shortened V by 4 bases and J by 5 bases, and 10 bases separated the two germline ends. Germline CDR1 reads SGHRS; CDR2 reads YFSETQ.

In regard to this clonotype: Just one base apart from a much larger clone, this may be a read error. The chain recombines TRBV27 with TRBJ2-7; TRBD2 aligns across 9 bases. In germline, CDR1 is MNHEY, CDR2 SMNVEV (reference sequence). This CDR3 is built from 16 residues. V dropped 4 bases and J dropped 9; count of bases not matched to a gene: 16. The CDR3 DNA reads as TGTGCCAGCAGTTCCTATTTAGCGGGAGCGGCACGCTGGCAGTACTTC. The encoded protein is CASSSYLAGAARWQYF.

This clonotype was picked up a small number of times. The rearrangement links TRBV9 to TRBJ2-7; D is unclear. Germline CDR1 SGDLS, CDR2 YYNGEE. Trimming shortened V by 4 bases and J by 3 bases, and 11 bases separated the two germline ends. CDR3 length: 13 residues. CDR3 loop: CASSMNPSYEQYF. The CDR3 coding sequence is TGTGCCAGCAGCATGAACCCGAGCTACGAGCAGTACTTC.

This clonotype came up many times. The chain links TRBV7-2 to TRBJ2-1; 9 nucleotides align to TRBD2. V shed 5 bases, J shed 4 bases, and the junction held 6 bases outside the gene matches. Germline loops: CDR1 SGHTA, CDR2 FQGNSA. The CDR3 covers 15 residues. For the CDR3, the DNA is TGTGCCAGCAGCGAGCCCACTAGCGGGTACAATGAGCAGTTCTTC. It encodes CASSEPTSGYNEQFF.

As concerns this clonotype: This may be a read error: a much more frequent sequence differs by one nucleotide. The chain carries TRBV7-2 and TRBJ2-5, with D possibly being TRBD2 (6 bases). CDR1 and CDR2 (germline): SGHTA, FQGNSA. Trimming shortened V by 4 bases and J by 1 base, and 10 bases separated the two germline ends. The CDR3 length is 14 residues. CDR3 loop: CASSYISGQETQYF. CDR3 DNA sequence: TGTGCCAGCAGCTACATTAGCGGCCAAGAGACCCAGTACTTC.